The sequence of this T cell receptor (beta chain) was determined in a study of blood T cell repertoires in COVID-19 (dated by TCRdb to 2018 to 2021). For the wider study: The collaborator samples originated in the United States, Italy and Spain and spanned the acute and convalescent phases of COVID-19. A de-identified subject ID, COVID-19 status, age in years and sex were almost always included in the sample metadata. HLA class I and class II types, where available, came from metadata supplied by the sample provider rather than from assay-based typing. Deeply sampled blood TCRbeta repertoires from subjects exposed to, actively infected with, or recovered from COVID-19 were included in the dataset. The samples were drawn from two sources: the first 160 participants of the ongoing ImmuneRACE study, and over 950 subjects contributed by 6 global collaborators. The repertoires were released in a freely available public database meant as a resource for research on the immune response to SARS-CoV-2. The material from the prospective study consisted of cDNA or gDNA derived from T cells, B-cell-depleted T cells, or PBMCs.

The paper as a whole reports these results and caveats: How much clinical and demographic metadata was included differed by source and by participant, and the metadata was provided uncurated.

V is trimmed back by 5 bases and J by 5 bases, and the junction contains 3 bases that no gene match accounts for. The CDR3, from cysteine to phenylalanine, totals 13 residues. Only the CDR3 part of the read is kept: 39 bases, read in frame from the first base. For this clone: The antigen this receptor binds is unknown. No base quality values were provided; no much bigger clone lies one nucleotide off.

TCRbeta CDR3 regions were amplified from genomic DNA using the immunoSEQ Assay, a bias-controlled multiplex PCR. The study's processing was this. Nucleated cell counts per sample were estimated from amplification of reference gene primers within the assay. To quantify the absolute abundance of each unique TCRbeta CDR3 rearrangement, sequence reads were collapsed and filtered. For each sample, productive Simpson clonality was calculated as the square root of Simpson's diversity index across productive rearrangements. Sourced from immuneACCESS, this table was stored by TCRdb with only in-frame sequences that have V and J called. A share of the clones is absent; for the studies checked, an unresolved V gene accounts for under half, and the remainder has no known explanation. The DNA gave D and trimming, while V, J and clone size come from that table. Within this sample are roughly 84,000 clones, with about 73% of them counted one time only. About a third of the sample belongs to the ten largest clones.

In Seattle, one collaborating source enrolled patients while the infection was active and tracked those patients longitudinally over the course of disease. Each collaborating institution followed its own protocols to collect whole blood in K2EDTA tubes. For TCRbeta analysis, collaborator samples were shipped as frozen whole blood, as isolated PBMCs, or as DNA extracted from either sample type. The sequence joins TRBV12-3 or TRBV12-4 to TRBJ2-7; TRBD1 fits 10 bases in the junction. The sample was peripheral blood. The TCR was taken from a man aged 55-75 years with COVID-19, enrolled during active disease. The DNA sequence is as follows: TGTGCCAGCAGTAAGACAGGGGGCAACGAGCAGTACTTC. The resulting protein is CASSKTGGNEQYF.